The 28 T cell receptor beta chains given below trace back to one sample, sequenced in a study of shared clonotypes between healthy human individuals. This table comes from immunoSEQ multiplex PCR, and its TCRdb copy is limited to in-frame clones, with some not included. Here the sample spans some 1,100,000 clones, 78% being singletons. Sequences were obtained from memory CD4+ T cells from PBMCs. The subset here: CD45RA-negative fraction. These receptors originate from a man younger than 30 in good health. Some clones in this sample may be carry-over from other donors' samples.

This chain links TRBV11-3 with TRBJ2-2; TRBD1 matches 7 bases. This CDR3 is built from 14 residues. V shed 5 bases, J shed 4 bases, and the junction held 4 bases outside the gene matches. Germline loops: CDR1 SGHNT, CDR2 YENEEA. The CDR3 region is CASSHRQGTGELFF. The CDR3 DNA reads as TGTGCCAGCAGCCACAGACAGGGCACCGGGGAGCTGTTTTTT.

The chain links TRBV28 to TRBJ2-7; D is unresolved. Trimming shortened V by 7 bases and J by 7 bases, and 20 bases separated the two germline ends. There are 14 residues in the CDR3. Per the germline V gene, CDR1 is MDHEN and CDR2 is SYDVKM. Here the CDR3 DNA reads TGTGCCAGCATTGGCCGCGTCCGGGCGTGGGAGCAGTACTTC. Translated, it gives CASIGRVRAWEQYF.

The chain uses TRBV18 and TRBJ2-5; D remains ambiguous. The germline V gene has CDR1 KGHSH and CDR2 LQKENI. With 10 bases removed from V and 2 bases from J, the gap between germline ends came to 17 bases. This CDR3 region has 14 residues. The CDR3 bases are TGTGCCACCGGATCGTTCTTGGAACAAGAGACCCAGTACTTC. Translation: CATGSFLEQETQYF.

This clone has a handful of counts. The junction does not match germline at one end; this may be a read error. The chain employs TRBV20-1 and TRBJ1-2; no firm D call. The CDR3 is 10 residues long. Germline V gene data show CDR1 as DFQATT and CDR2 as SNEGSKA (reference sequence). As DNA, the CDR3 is TGCAGTGCTAGAGTTGAGGGATCAATCTTC. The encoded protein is CSARVEGSIF.

The DNA of the CDR3 is TGTGCCAGCAGCTTCCACGGGACTAGCGGGACCGGGGAGCTGTTTTTT. It yields the protein CASSFHGTSGTGELFF. This chain joins TRBV7-3 and TRBJ2-2; 12 nucleotides line up with TRBD2. V trimming: 3 bases; J trimming: 5 bases; junction bases outside the gene matches: 4. CDR3 length: 16 residues. Per germline, CDR1 SGHTA and CDR2 FQGTGA.

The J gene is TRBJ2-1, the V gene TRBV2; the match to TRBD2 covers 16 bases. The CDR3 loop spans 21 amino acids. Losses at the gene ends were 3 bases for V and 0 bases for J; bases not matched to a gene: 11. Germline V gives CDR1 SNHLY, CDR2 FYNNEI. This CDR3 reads CASSEGLAGGGRTRSYNEQFF. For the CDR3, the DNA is TGTGCCAGCAGTGAGGGACTAGCGGGAGGGGGCCGCACCCGCTCCTACAATGAGCAGTTCTTC.

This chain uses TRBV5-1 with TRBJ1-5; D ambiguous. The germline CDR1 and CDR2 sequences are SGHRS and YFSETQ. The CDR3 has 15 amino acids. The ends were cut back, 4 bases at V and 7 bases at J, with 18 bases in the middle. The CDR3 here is CASSPGELFGQPQHF. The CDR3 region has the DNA TGCGCCAGCAGCCCGGGAGAGCTTTTTGGGCAGCCCCAGCATTTT.

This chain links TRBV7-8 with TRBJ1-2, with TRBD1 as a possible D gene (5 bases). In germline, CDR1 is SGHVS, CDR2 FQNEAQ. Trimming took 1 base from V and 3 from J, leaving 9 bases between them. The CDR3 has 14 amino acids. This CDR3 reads CASSLVRGYYGYTF. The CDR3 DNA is TGTGCCAGCAGCTTAGTAAGGGGTTACTATGGCTACACCTTC.

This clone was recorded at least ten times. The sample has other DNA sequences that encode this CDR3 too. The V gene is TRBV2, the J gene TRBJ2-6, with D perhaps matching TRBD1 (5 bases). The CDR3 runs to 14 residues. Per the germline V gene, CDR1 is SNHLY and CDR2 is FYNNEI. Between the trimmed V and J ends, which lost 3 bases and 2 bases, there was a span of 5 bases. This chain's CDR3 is CASSDRAGANVLTF. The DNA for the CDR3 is TGTGCCAGCAGTGACAGGGCTGGGGCCAACGTCCTGACTTTC.

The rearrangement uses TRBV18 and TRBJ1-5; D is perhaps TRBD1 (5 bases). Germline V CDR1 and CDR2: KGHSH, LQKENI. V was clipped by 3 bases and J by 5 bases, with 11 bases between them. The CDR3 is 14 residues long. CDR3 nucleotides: TGTGCCAGCTCACCTGGGGGGGAGTATCAGCCCCAGCATTTT. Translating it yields CASSPGGEYQPQHF.

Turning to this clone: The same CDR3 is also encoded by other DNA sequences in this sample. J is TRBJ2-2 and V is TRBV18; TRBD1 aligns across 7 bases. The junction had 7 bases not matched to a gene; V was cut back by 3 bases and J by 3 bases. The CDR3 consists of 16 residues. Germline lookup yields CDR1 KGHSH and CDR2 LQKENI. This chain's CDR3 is CASSPRQGADTGELFF. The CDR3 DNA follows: TGTGCCAGCTCACCTCGACAGGGTGCGGACACCGGGGAGCTGTTTTTT.

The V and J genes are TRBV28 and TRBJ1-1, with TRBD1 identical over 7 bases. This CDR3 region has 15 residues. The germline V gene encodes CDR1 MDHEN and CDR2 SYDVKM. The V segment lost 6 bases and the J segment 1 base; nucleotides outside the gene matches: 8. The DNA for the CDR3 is TGTGCCAGCAGCCCAGGGGGAAGGGGGAACACTGAAGCTTTCTTT. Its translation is CASSPGGRGNTEAFF.

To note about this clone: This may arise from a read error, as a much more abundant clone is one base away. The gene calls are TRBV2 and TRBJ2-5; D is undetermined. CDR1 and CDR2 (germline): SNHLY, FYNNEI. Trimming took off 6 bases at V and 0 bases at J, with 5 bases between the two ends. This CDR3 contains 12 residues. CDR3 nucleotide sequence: TGTGCCAGCAGCCTCGACCAAGAGACCCAGTACTTC. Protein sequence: CASSLDQETQYF.

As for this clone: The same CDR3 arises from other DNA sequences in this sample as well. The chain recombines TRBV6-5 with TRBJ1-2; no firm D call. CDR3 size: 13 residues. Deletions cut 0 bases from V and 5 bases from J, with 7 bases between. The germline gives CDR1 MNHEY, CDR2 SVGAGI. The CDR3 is CASSYSTGYGYTF. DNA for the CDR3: TGTGCCAGCAGTTACTCAACGGGGTATGGCTACACCTTC.

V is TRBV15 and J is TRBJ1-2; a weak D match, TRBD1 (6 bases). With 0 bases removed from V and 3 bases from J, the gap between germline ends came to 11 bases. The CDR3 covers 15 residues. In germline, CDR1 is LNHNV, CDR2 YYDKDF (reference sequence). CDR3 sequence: CATSRDRGADYGYTF. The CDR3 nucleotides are TGTGCCACCAGCAGAGATCGGGGGGCGGACTATGGCTACACCTTC.

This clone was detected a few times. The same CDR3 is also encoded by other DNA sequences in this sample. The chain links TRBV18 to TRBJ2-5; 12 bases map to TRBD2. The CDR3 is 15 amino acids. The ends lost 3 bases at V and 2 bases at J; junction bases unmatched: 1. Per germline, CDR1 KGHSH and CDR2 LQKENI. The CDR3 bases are TGTGCCAGCTCACCGGGACTAGCGGGTCAAGAGACCCAGTACTTC. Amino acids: CASSPGLAGQETQYF.

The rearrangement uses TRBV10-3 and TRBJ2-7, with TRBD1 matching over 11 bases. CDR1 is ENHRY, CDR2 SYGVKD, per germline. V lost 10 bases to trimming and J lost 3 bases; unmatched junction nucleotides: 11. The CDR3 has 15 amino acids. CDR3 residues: CATLRGTGGIYEQYF. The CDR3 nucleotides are TGTGCCACCCTCCGGGGGACAGGGGGAATCTACGAGCAGTACTTC.

The CDR3 sequence is CASSPPLVAANTGELFF. The CDR3 region has the DNA TGTGCCAGCAGTCCACCCTTGGTTGCGGCGAACACCGGGGAGCTGTTTTTT. V usage is TRBV28 and J usage is TRBJ2-2; D gene ambiguous. Germline assignment: CDR1 MDHEN and CDR2 SYDVKM. The CDR3 is 17 amino acids. V lost 5 bases to trimming and J lost 0 bases, with 16 bases between them.

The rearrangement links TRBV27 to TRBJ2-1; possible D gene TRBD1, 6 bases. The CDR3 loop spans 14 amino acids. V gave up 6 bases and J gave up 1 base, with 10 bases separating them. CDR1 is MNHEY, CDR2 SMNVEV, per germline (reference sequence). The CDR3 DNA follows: TGTGCCAGCAGACCCAGGGGTTCCTACAATGAGCAGTTCTTC. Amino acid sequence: CASRPRGSYNEQFF.

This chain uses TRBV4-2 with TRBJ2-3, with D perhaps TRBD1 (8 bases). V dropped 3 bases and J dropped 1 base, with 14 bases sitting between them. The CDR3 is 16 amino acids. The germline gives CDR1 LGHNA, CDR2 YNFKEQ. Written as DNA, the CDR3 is TGTGCCAGCAGCCATCCGGGGGGACAGGGCACAGATACGCAGTATTTT. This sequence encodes CASSHPGGQGTDTQYF.

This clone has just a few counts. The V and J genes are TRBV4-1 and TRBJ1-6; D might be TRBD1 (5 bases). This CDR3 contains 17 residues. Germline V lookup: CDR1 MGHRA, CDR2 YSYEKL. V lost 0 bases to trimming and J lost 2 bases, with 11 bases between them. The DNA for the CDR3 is TGCGCCAGCAGCCAAGATTTCGACAGAGCCTATAATTCACCCCTCCACTTT. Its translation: CASSQDFDRAYNSPLHF.

The CDR3 loop reads CASSLGAGDSYEQYF. DNA of the CDR3: TGTGCCAGCAGCTTGGGGGCCGGGGACTCCTACGAGCAGTACTTC. The rearrangement uses TRBV7-3 and TRBJ2-7, with a weak D call TRBD1 (6 bases). The CDR3 contains 15 residues. Trimming took off 3 bases at V and 0 bases at J, with 12 bases between the two ends. CDR1 and CDR2 (germline): SGHTA, FQGTGA.

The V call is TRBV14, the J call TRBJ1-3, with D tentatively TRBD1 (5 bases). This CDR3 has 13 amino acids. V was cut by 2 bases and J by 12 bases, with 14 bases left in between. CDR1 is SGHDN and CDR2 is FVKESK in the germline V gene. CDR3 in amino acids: CASSQTQGGSIYF. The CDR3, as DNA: TGTGCCAGCAGCCAAACCCAGGGTGGGAGCATATATTTT.

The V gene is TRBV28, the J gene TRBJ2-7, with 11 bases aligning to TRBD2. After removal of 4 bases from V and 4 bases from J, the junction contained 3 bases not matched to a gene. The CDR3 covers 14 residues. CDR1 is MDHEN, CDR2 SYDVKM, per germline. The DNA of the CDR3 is TGTGCCAGCAGTTGGGCTAGCGGGAGGTACGAGCAGTACTTC. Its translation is CASSWASGRYEQYF. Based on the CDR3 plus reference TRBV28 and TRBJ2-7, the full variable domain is DVKVTQSSRYLVKRTGEKVFLECVQDMDHENMFWYRQDPGLGLRLIYFSYDVKMKEKGDIPEGYSVSREKKERFSLILESASTNQTSMYLCASSWASGRYEQYFGPGTRLTVT.

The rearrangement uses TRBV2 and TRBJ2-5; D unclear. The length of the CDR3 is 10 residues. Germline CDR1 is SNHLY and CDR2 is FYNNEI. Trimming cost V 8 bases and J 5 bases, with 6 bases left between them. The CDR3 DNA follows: TGTGCCAGCGCACAGGAGACCCAGTACTTC. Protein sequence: CASAQETQYF.

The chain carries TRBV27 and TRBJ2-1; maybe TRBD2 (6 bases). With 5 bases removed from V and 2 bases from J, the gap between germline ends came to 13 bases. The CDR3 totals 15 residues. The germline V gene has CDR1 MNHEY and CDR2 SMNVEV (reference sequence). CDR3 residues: CASSQRAQPYNEQFF. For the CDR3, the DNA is TGTGCCAGCAGTCAGCGGGCCCAGCCCTACAATGAGCAGTTCTTC.

The CDR3 sequence: CASSPRGGTQYF. The CDR3 DNA sequence: TGTGCCAGCAGCCCCCGGGGGGGTACGCAGTATTTT. The chain joins TRBV7-2 to TRBJ2-3; TRBD2 matches at 8 bases. Germline V CDR1 and CDR2: SGHTA, FQGNSA. CDR3 length: 12 amino acids. V trimming: 5 bases; J trimming: 8 bases; junction bases outside the gene matches: 3.

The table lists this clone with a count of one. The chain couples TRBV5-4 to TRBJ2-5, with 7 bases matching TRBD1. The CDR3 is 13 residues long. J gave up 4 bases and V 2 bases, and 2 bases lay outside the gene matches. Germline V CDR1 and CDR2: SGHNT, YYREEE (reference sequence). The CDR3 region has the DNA TGTGCCAGCAGCTTTCAGGGGGTAGAGACCCAGTACTTC. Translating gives CASSFQGVETQYF.